The clone carrying this TCR beta chain showed up just once. This entry comes from a study of blood T cell repertoires in COVID-19. Study information: Sources were T cells, B-cell-depleted T cells, or PBMCs; the material itself was cDNA or gDNA.

This study enrolled people aged roughly 18 to 89 from around 25 US geographic areas. Participants' own reports of clinical history determined their cohort assignment. How the authors handled the data: Researchers report that nucleated cell counts were estimated from reference gene primer amplification. Profiling relied on immunoSEQ multiplex PCR, and the TCRdb table lists in-frame clones only, not all of them. The D gene and trimming were derived from the DNA, and the V and J assignments and clone size from that table. Here the sample spans around 300,000 clones, 70% to 90% being singletons. The CDR3 sequence is 13 residues long. CDR1 MNHEY and CDR2 SVGAGI come from the germline V gene. V gave up 2 bases and J gave up 1 base, with 6 bases separating them.

The V gene is TRBV6-5, the J gene TRBJ2-7, with a weak D call TRBD1 (5 bases). The material sequenced was PBMCs or T cells enriched from blood (not recorded which). The source of this sequence is a woman aged 30 to 39 who had recovered from COVID-19. The CDR3 spells CASSYGQSYEQYF. CDR3 coding DNA: TGTGCCAGCAGTTACGGACAATCCTACGAGCAGTACTTC.